This T cell receptor beta chain came from a study of Tregs in tolerant kidney transplant recipients. Sequencing used immunoSEQ multiplex PCR; TCRdb keeps in-frame clones, though not all of them. The sample holds about 33,000 clones. To note about this clone: Its matching antigen is unknown. The read halts 3 residues ahead of the CDR3 end, with the missing end drawn from the germline J gene.

Overall study findings and caveats: Few patients were studied, so findings need validation in larger groups. For some patients, primers changed over time, blocking nucleotide-level comparison.

V lost 1 base and J 0 bases, leaving 12 bases between the germline ends. This CDR3 has 16 amino acids. Germline V gene sequence: CDR1 LNHDA, CDR2 SQIVND (reference sequence). The starting material was CD8+ T cells from blood, obtained before the transplant. The sequence derives from a human donor who received a combined kidney and bone marrow transplant. The genes are TRBV19 and TRBJ1-1; tentatively, D is TRBD1 (5 bases). CDR3 protein: CASSIGAGSMNTEAFF. CDR3 bases read: TGTGCCAGTAGTATAGGGGCAGGGTCGATGAACACTGAA.